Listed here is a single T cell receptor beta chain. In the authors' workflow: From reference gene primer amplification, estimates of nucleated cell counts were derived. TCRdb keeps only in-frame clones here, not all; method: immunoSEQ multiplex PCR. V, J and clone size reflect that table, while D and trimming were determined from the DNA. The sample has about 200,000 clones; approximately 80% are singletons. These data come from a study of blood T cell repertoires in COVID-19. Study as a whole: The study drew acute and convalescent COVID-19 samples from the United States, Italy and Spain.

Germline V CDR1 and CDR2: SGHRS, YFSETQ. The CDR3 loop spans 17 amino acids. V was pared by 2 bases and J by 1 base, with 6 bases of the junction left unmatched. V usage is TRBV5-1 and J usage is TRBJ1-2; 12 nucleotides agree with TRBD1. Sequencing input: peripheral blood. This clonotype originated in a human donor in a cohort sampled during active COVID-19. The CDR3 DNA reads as TGCGCCAGCAGCTTCGGGACAGGGGGCGACTTTAACTATGGCTACACCTTC. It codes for CASSFGTGGDFNYGYTF.